The sequence of this T cell receptor beta chain was determined in a study of tumor-infiltrating lymphocytes in primary liver carcinoma. Investigators took RNA and DNA out together from 20-30 mg of unsorted bulk tissue. CDR1 is MDHEN and CDR2 is SYDVKM in the germline V gene. The CDR3 is made up of 15 amino acids. V shed 5 bases and J 1 base; nucleotides not matched to a gene: 7. Total RNA amounting to 450 to 500 ng was the source from which TCR beta cDNA was made with a constant-region primer. Nested multiplex PCR, run for three rounds with slightly modified ARM-PCR, yielded TCR beta libraries. Forward primers for TRBV1-TRBV30 and a C-beta reverse primer served the first two PCR rounds, at roughly 10 cycles each. TCRdb re-called the multiplex PCR reads through MiXCR, storing one row per CDR3 protein. Found here are more than 90,000 distinct CDR3 sequences, around 71% of them singletons; the top ten hold more than 10%.

The rearrangement uses TRBV28 and TRBJ1-1; 7 bases are shared with TRBD1. Material: liver tumor tissue from sampling region 2. Stated subset: tumor region T2, inferior pole. The source is a woman aged 55-70 years with primary liver carcinoma and hepatitis B virus infection. DNA for the CDR3: TGTGCCAGCAGTGAAATCGGGACAGCGAACACTGAAGCTTTCTTT. This codes for CASSEIGTANTEAFF.